These T cell receptor beta chains were read from a single sample in a study of blood T cell repertoires in COVID-19. Data came from immunoSEQ multiplex PCR; TCRdb stores just in-frame clones and leaves some out. The sample has fewer than 500,000 clones; 86% are singletons. Sequencing was carried out using peripheral blood. These receptors came from a woman aged 25 to 39 with active or convalescent COVID-19. Each CDR3 is given with its conserved first and last residue. A D gene is named only where the DNA matches it firmly. Rows may omit the clone size; those that give it use once, few, many or a size class.

J gene	D gene	V gene	clone size	CDR3 DNA	CDR3 protein
TRBJ1-1	.	TRBV15	few	TGTGCCACCAGCAGAGAAAGGGGTGGCACTGAAGCTTTCTTT	CATSRERGGTEAFF
TRBJ2-7	TRBD1	TRBV2	.	TGTGCCAGCCAGAATACGGCGCCGACAGGGGCCTCCTACGAGCAGTACTTC	CASQNTAPTGASYEQYF
TRBJ1-3	TRBD1	TRBV10-3	.	TGTGCCATCAGTCAGACAGGGTTAGGAAACACCATATATTTT	CAISQTGLGNTIYF
TRBJ2-7	.	TRBV2	.	TGTGCCAGCAGTGTTTCGGGAAACGAGCAGTACTTC	CASSVSGNEQYF
TRBJ2-1	TRBD2	TRBV29-1	.	TGCAGCGTTGAACGGGGGGATGAGCAGTTCTTC	CSVERGDEQFF
TRBJ2-7	TRBD2	TRBV11-2	.	TGTGCCAGCAGCTTAAGGGTAGCGGGGGGCCCGTCCGAGCAGTACTTC	CASSLRVAGGPSEQYF
TRBJ2-7	TRBD1	TRBV25-1	.	TGTGCCAGCATTGGTCTATCGGGACAGGGCTACGAGCAGTACTTC	CASIGLSGQGYEQYF
TRBJ1-5	.	TRBV30	.	TGTGCCTGGAAAGAGGGGAGGGTGAATGGCAATCAGCCCCAGCATTTT	CAWKEGRVNGNQPQHF
TRBJ1-6	.	TRBV5-6	.	TGTGCCAGCAGCTTCGGACTCACTTATAATTCACCCCTCCACTTT	CASSFGLTYNSPLHF
TRBJ1-1	.	TRBV30	.	TGTGCCTGGAGGGGGGCAGGGACGATGAACACTGAAGCTTTCTTT	CAWRGAGTMNTEAFF
TRBJ2-3	.	TRBV19	few	TGTGCCAGTAGTTTTGAGGGAGGCCGCACAGATACGCAGTATTTT	CASSFEGGRTDTQYF
TRBJ2-7	TRBD1	TRBV10-3	once	TGTGCCATCAGCTCGGACAGGGCGGGTGAGCAGTACTTC	CAISSDRAGEQYF
TRBJ1-1	.	TRBV19	.	TGTGCCAGTAGTACCCAGGTGGGGGGGGGTGAAGCTTTCTTT	CASSTQVGGGEAFF
TRBJ1-1	TRBD1	TRBV19	.	TGTGCCAGTAGTATCCAGGACAGGGGGGCGCAGAACACTGAAGCTTTCTTT	CASSIQDRGAQNTEAFF
TRBJ2-2	.	TRBV12-3/TRBV12-4	.	TGTGCCAGCGGCCAGTATAACACCGGGGAGCTGTTTTTT	CASGQYNTGELFF
TRBJ1-2	.	TRBV29-1	.	TGCAGCGTGGAACAGGGCACCTATGGCTACACCTTC	CSVEQGTYGYTF
TRBJ2-5	.	TRBV19	.	TGTGCCAGTAGTATAGGGGGGGGCGAGACCCAGTACTTC	CASSIGGGETQYF
TRBJ2-7	TRBD2	TRBV30	.	TGTGCCTGGAGTGGTTCCGGGACTAGCGGGAGCACAGTCTACGAGCAGTACTTC	CAWSGSGTSGSTVYEQYF
TRBJ2-1	TRBD2	TRBV30	.	TGTGCCTGGAGAAGAGGTAGCGGGAGGTTATACAATGAGCAGTTCTTC	CAWRRGSGRLYNEQFF
TRBJ2-7	.	TRBV18	.	TGTGCCAGCTCACCACGACAGTCTCTCGAGCAGTACTTC	CASSPRQSLEQYF
TRBJ2-7	.	TRBV13	.	TGTGCCAGCAGCCGACTCCCCGACAGGCCCTACGAGCAGTACTTC	CASSRLPDRPYEQYF
TRBJ2-1	TRBD2	TRBV20-1	.	TGCAGTGCTAGTGCTGGTGGCGGGGGGGCGCGTGAGCAGTTCTTC	CSASAGGGGAREQFF
TRBJ2-1	.	TRBV11-2	once	TGTGCCAGCAGCTTAGAGAGGGAGAGCTCCTACAATGAGCAGTTCTTC	CASSLERESSYNEQFF
TRBJ1-2	TRBD1	TRBV18	.	TGTGCCAGCTCTCCCGGGACAGGGGGCAATGGCTACACCTTC	CASSPGTGGNGYTF
TRBJ2-3	TRBD2	TRBV19	.	TGTGCCAGTAGTAACCTAGCGGGATCCACAGATACGCAGTATTTT	CASSNLAGSTDTQYF
TRBJ1-2	TRBD1	TRBV4-2	.	TGTGCCAGCGGTGAAAGACAGGGAAATGGCTACACCTTC	CASGERQGNGYTF
TRBJ2-2	.	TRBV19	.	TGTGCCAGTAGTCAGGGTTGGAACACCGGGGAGCTGTTTTTT	CASSQGWNTGELFF
TRBJ1-2	.	TRBV19	.	TGTGCCAGTAGAACCGGGGAGGTTGGCTACACCTTC	CASRTGEVGYTF
TRBJ1-1	TRBD1	TRBV15	.	TGTGCCACCAGCAGAATCCCCCCCGCGCGGGACAGGGGTTCCACTGAAGCTTTCTTT	CATSRIPPARDRGSTEAFF
TRBJ1-6	.	TRBV4-1	.	TGCGCCAGCAGCCAAGAGGGGGAAGGAGGGCAGTATAATTCACCCCTCCACTTT	CASSQEGEGGQYNSPLHF
TRBJ1-5	TRBD1	TRBV4-1	.	TGCGCCAGCAGCCAAGGAGGGGGCTTAGGTCAGCCCCAGCATTTT	CASSQGGGLGQPQHF
TRBJ1-5	TRBD1	TRBV2	.	TGTGCCAGCAGGGGCTTACAGGGGAGAATAAGCAATCAGCCCCAGCATTTT	CASRGLQGRISNQPQHF
TRBJ1-1	.	TRBV3-1/TRBV3-2	few	TGTGCCAGCAGCCAAGTTCCGGCAGCGACCCGCACTGAAGCTTTCTTT	CASSQVPAATRTEAFF
TRBJ1-2	.	TRBV29-1	.	TGCAGCGTTTCCTCAAACGGGGGCTATGGCTACACCTTC	CSVSSNGGYGYTF
TRBJ2-2	TRBD2	TRBV4-1	.	TGCGCCAGCAGCCCTTTAGGAGGGAGGGCGCCCACCGGGGAGCTGTTTTTT	CASSPLGGRAPTGELFF
TRBJ2-3	.	TRBV29-1	.	TGCAGCGTTGACGGTAATTCCACGGATACGCAGTATTTT	CSVDGNSTDTQYF
TRBJ1-2	TRBD1	TRBV25-1	.	TGTGCCAGCAGTGTTCGACAGGGGGGCTATGGCTACACCTTC	CASSVRQGGYGYTF
TRBJ2-2	.	TRBV18	.	TGTGCCAGCTCACCACCCCAGAACACCGGGGAGCTGTTTTTT	CASSPPQNTGELFF
TRBJ2-3	TRBD2	TRBV3-1/TRBV3-2	.	TGTGCCAGCAGCCAAGAACCGTCCGGGGGGAGGGATACGCAGTATTTT	CASSQEPSGGRDTQYF
TRBJ1-5	.	TRBV4-1	.	TGCGCCAGCAGCCAAGACAGGGATAATGCGCCCCAGCATTTT	CASSQDRDNAPQHF
TRBJ2-1	.	TRBV29-1	.	TGCAGCGTCAACAGACAGTACAATGAGCAGTTCTTC	CSVNRQYNEQFF
TRBJ2-1	.	TRBV4-2	.	TGTGCCAGCAGCCAAGGGGGACTCCCAGGGAATGAGCAGTTCTTC	CASSQGGLPGNEQFF
TRBJ2-5	.	TRBV29-1	.	TGCAGCGTTGAAGACAACCAAGAGACCCAGTACTTC	CSVEDNQETQYF
TRBJ2-5	TRBD2	TRBV29-1	.	TGCAGCGCCAAGACCCAGCGGGAACAAGAGACCCAGTACTTC	CSAKTQREQETQYF
TRBJ2-1	.	TRBV5-1	.	TGCGCCAGCAGCTTTGACAGTTACAATGAGCAGTTCTTC	CASSFDSYNEQFF
TRBJ1-6	.	TRBV7-9	.	TGTGCCAGCAGCTCACATTTGGATTCACCCCTCCACTTT	CASSSHLDSPLHF
TRBJ1-5	.	TRBV6-5	.	TGTGCCATCGGTTTGTACGCCAATCAGCCCCAGCATTTT	CAIGLYANQPQHF
TRBJ1-5	TRBD1	TRBV7-9	.	TGTGCCAGCAGCTTAGTACTAGAGGGACAGCAGCATTTT	CASSLVLEGQQHF